This TCR beta chain comes out of a study of radiotherapy plus CTLA-4 blockade in lung cancer. Across the study: The study recorded objective responses in approximately 19% of patients and disease control in approximately 31%. Study-wide points: After radiotherapy and ipilimumab, tumor-derived clones expanded in peripheral blood. Early blood T cell clone dynamics reportedly forecast response best, with interferon-beta.

The protocol was immunoSEQ multiplex PCR, while the TCRdb copy is restricted to in-frame clones and leaves out a portion. The sample has about 88,000 clones, around 72% seen once; the top ten hold about 14%. The CDR3 covers 13 residues. Germline lookup yields CDR1 SEHNR and CDR2 FQNEAQ (reference sequence). Between the trimmed V and J ends, which lost 3 bases and 8 bases, there was a span of 10 bases. Focal radiation and CTLA-4 blockade (ipilimumab) were tested in chemo-refractory metastatic non-small-cell lung cancer patients. This clone has just one count. The antigen remains unidentified. The chain recombines TRBV7-9 with TRBJ1-4; D not resolved. The clonotype comes from a human donor with non-small cell lung cancer that progressed on radiotherapy plus ipilimumab. The sample in question was peripheral blood, obtained from a patient treated with radiotherapy plus ipilimumab. CDR3 sequence (DNA): TGTGCCAGCAGCTTGGCCTTGGGGGAAAAACTGTTTTTT. Its translation is CASSLALGEKLFF.